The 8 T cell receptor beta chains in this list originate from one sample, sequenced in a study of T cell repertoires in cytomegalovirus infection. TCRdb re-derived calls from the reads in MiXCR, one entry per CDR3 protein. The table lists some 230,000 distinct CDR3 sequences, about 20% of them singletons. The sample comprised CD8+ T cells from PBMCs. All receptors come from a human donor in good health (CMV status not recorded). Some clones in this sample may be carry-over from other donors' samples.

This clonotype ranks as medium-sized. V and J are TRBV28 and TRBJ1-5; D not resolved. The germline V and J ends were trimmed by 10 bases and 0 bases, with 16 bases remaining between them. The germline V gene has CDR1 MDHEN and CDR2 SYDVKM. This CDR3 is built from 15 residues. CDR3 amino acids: CATLPGEYSNQPQHF. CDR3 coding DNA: TGTGCCACCCTGCCTGGGGAATATAGCAATCAGCCCCAGCATTTT. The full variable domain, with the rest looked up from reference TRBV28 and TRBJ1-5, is DVKVTQSSRYLVKRTGEKVFLECVQDMDHENMFWYRQDPGLGLRLIYFSYDVKMKEKGDIPEGYSVSREKKERFSLILESASTNQTSMYLCATLPGEYSNQPQHFGDGTRLSIL.

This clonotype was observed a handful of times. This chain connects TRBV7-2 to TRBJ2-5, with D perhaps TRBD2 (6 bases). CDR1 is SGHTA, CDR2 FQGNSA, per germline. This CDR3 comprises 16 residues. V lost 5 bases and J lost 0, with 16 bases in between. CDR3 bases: TGTGCCAGCAGCGCACCGAAGGGACTGAACCAAGAGACCCAGTACTTC. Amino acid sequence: CASSAPKGLNQETQYF.

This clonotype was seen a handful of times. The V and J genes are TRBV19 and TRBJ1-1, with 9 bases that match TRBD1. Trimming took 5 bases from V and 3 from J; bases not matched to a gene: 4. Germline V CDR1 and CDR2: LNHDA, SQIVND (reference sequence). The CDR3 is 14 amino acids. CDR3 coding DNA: TGTGCCAGTAGTTCCTGGACAGGGGACACTGAAGCTTTCTTT. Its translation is CASSSWTGDTEAFF.

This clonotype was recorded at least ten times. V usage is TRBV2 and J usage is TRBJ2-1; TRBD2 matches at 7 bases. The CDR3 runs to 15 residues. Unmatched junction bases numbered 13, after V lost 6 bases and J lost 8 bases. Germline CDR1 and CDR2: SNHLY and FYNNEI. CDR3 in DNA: TGTGCCAGCAGCCCCAGCGGGGTCGAATTCGATGAGCAGTTCTTC. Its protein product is CASSPSGVEFDEQFF.

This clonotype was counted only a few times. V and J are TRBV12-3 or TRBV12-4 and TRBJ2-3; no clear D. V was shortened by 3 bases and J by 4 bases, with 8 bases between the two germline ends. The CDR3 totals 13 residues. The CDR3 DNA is TGTGCCAGCAGTTTCGTAAGGCCAGATACGCAGTATTTT. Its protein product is CASSFVRPDTQYF.

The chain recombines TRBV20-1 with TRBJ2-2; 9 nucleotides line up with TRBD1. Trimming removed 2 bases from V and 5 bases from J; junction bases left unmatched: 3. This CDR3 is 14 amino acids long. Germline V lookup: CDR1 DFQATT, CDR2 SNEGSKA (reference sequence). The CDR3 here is CSARPQGATGELFF. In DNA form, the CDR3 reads TGCAGTGCTAGACCACAGGGGGCAACCGGGGAGCTGTTTTTT.

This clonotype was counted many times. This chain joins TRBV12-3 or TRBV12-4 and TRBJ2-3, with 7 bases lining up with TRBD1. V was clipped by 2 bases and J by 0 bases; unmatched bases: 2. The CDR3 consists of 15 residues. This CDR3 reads CASSLWDSSTDTQYF. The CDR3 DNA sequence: TGTGCCAGCAGTTTATGGGACAGTAGCACAGATACGCAGTATTTT.

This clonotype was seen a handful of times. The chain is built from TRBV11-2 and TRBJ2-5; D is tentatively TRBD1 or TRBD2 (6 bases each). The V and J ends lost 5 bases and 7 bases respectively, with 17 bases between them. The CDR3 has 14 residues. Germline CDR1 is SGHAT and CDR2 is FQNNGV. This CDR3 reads CASSGGKGEGTQYF. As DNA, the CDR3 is TGTGCCAGCAGCGGGGGGAAGGGGGAAGGGACCCAGTACTTC.